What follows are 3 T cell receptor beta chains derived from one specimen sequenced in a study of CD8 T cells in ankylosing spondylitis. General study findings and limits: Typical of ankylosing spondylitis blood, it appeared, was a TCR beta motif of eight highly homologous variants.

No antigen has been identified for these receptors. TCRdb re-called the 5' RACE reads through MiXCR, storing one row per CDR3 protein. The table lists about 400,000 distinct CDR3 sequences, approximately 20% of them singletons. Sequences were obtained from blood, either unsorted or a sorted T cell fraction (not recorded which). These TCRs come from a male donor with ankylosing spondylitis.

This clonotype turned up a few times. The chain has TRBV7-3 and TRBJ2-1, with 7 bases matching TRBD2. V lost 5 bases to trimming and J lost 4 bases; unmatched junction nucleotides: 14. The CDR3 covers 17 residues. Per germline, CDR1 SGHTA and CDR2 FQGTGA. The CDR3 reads CASSPWDRRGVYNEQFF. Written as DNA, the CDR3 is TGTGCCAGCAGCCCTTGGGACCGACGGGGGGTTTACAATGAGCAGTTCTTC.

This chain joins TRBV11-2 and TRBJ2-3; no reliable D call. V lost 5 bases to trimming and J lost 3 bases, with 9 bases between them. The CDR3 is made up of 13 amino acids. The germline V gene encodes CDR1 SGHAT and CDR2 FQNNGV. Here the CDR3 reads CASSPRQTDTQYF. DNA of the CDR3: TGTGCCAGCAGCCCCCGTCAGACAGATACGCAGTATTTT.

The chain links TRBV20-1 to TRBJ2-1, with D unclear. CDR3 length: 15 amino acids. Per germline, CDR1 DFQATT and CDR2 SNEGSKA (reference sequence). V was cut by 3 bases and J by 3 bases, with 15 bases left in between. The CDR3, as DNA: TGCAGTGCTAGTAGTGGGCAGATTATCTACAATGAGCAGTTCTTC. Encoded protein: CSASSGQIIYNEQFF.